In this sample, the clone carrying this T cell receptor beta chain turned up many times. These data come from a study of neurological immune-mediated disorders. TCRdb recomputed calls from the 5' RACE reads with MiXCR, one row per CDR3 protein. The data hold fewer than 75,000 distinct CDR3 sequences, with 3% to 4% observed a single time. Sequencing input: PBMCs. This TCR derives from a man between 40 and 49 years old with multiple sclerosis.

For the CDR3, the DNA is TGCGCCAGCATTAGGGGGTTTGACACTGAAGCTTTCTTT. It codes for CASIRGFDTEAFF. V is TRBV10-2 and J is TRBJ1-1; tentative D call: TRBD1 (6 bases). This CDR3 is built from 13 residues. V gave up 7 bases and J gave up 3 bases, with 12 bases separating them. Germline V gene lookup returns CDR1 WSHSY and CDR2 SAAADI.